Below are 14 T cell receptor beta chains sequenced from a single sample in a study of cytomegalovirus exposure and HLA in healthy donors. Produced via immunoSEQ multiplex PCR; TCRdb's table is partial and in-frame only. The sample lists 250,000 to 300,000 clones, 85% to 90% occurring once. The sample taken for sequencing was PBMCs. Receptors originate from a woman under 30 in good health and CMV-seronegative.

The rearrangement links TRBV7-3 to TRBJ2-1; possibly TRBD1 for D (6 bases). V was pared by 4 bases and J by 4 bases, with 14 bases between. This CDR3 comprises 15 residues. Germline V gene sequence: CDR1 SGHTA, CDR2 FQGTGA. Here the CDR3 reads CASSSGTNPYNEQFF. The CDR3 DNA sequence: TGTGCCAGCAGCTCCGGGACAAACCCATACAATGAGCAGTTCTTC.

This rearrangement joins TRBV5-1 to TRBJ2-3; no definite D call. The germline V and J ends were trimmed by 0 bases and 2 bases, with 4 bases remaining between them. This CDR3 region has 13 residues. From germline, CDR1 is SGHRS and CDR2 YFSETQ. The CDR3 loop reads CASSLDITDTQYF. CDR3 sequence (DNA): TGCGCCAGCAGCTTGGACATCACAGATACGCAGTATTTT.

The chain links TRBV4-1 to TRBJ1-2; D is unresolved. Germline lookup yields CDR1 MGHRA and CDR2 YSYEKL. The CDR3 spans 17 residues. The germline V and J ends were trimmed by 2 bases and 0 bases, with 16 bases remaining between them. Written as DNA, the CDR3 is TGCGCCAGCAGCCAACTAGCCGTGGGCCGCTCTAACTATGGCTACACCTTC. This encodes CASSQLAVGRSNYGYTF.

The chain has TRBV5-1 and TRBJ1-1; 7 positions agree with TRBD1. The V gene end was trimmed by 1 base and the J gene end by 3 bases; junction bases not matched to a gene: 6. This CDR3 comprises 15 residues. Germline CDR1 and CDR2: SGHRS and YFSETQ. This chain's CDR3 is CASSLSQGWDTEAFF. The DNA of the CDR3 is TGCGCCAGCAGCTTGTCACAGGGGTGGGACACTGAAGCTTTCTTT.

The chain carries TRBV27 and TRBJ2-5; 12 bases match TRBD2. The CDR3 runs to 17 residues. The germline V gene encodes CDR1 MNHEY and CDR2 SMNVEV (reference sequence). The V and J ends lost 2 bases and 0 bases, in that order; junction bases with no gene match: 4. The CDR3 sequence is CASSLASGGDYQETQYF. CDR3 coding DNA: TGTGCCAGCAGTTTAGCTAGCGGGGGGGATTACCAAGAGACCCAGTACTTC.

This clone occurred once. The rearrangement links TRBV27 to TRBJ2-2; D ambiguous. Germline-derived CDR1 and CDR2 are MNHEY and SMNVEV (reference sequence). The CDR3 contains 14 residues. V lost 0 bases and J lost 4, with 6 bases in between. Here the CDR3 DNA reads TGTGCCAGCAGTTTATCAACGGGCACCGGGGAGCTGTTTTTT. Translating gives CASSLSTGTGELFF.

This chain connects TRBV18 to TRBJ2-3; D perhaps matches TRBD2 (6 bases). Trimming pared 5 bases from V and 1 base from J, leaving 13 bases between. Germline-derived CDR1 and CDR2 are KGHSH and LQKENI. CDR3 length equals 15 residues. CDR3 region: CASSSVIAGTDTQYF. The DNA of the CDR3 is TGTGCCAGCTCATCGGTAATAGCGGGCACAGATACGCAGTATTTT. Variable domain in full (rest from reference TRBV18 and TRBJ2-3): NAGVMQNPRHLVRRRGQEARLRCSPMKGHSHVYWYRQLPEEGLKFMVYLQKENIIDESGMPKERFSAEFPKEGPSILRIQQVVRGDSAAYFCASSSVIAGTDTQYFGPGTRLTVL.

The chain has TRBV27 and TRBJ1-2; D may be TRBD1 (6 bases). Germline V gene lookup returns CDR1 MNHEY and CDR2 SMNVEV (reference sequence). The CDR3 length is 14 residues. V was trimmed by 6 bases and J by 1 base, leaving 12 bases between them. In DNA form, the CDR3 reads TGTGCCAGCAGACAGGGTGTAAGTAACTATGGCTACACCTTC. Its protein is CASRQGVSNYGYTF.

This chain links TRBV5-4 with TRBJ2-1, with D perhaps TRBD2 (6 bases). Trimming removed 0 bases at V and 0 bases at J, with 16 bases between. Germline V gene lookup returns CDR1 SGHNT and CDR2 YYREEE (reference sequence). The CDR3 is 18 amino acids. DNA of the CDR3: TGTGCCAGCAGCTTGGGAGGGGTTGGGGGGTTCTCCTACAATGAGCAGTTCTTC. Its translation: CASSLGGVGGFSYNEQFF.

V gene TRBV5-1 combines with J gene TRBJ2-5; 8 bases line up with TRBD2. With 5 bases clipped from V and 4 bases from J, the junction kept 7 bases outside the gene matches. CDR1 is SGHRS, CDR2 YFSETQ, per germline. CDR3 length equals 14 residues. CDR3 bases: TGCGCCAGCAGTCCAGCGGGGGCTAGAGAGACCCAGTACTTC. Translating gives CASSPAGARETQYF.

This rearrangement joins TRBV9 to TRBJ1-1; D call uncertain. V was clipped by 5 bases and J by 0 bases, with 8 bases between them. CDR1 is SGDLS and CDR2 is YYNGEE in the germline V gene. This CDR3 spans 13 amino acids. CDR3 protein: CASRGVMNTEAFF. The CDR3 DNA reads TGTGCCAGCAGAGGAGTAATGAACACTGAAGCTTTCTTT.

V usage is TRBV7-2 and J usage is TRBJ2-6; the D gene is possibly TRBD2 (5 bases). Trimming removed 5 bases from V and 2 bases from J, with 10 bases in between. The CDR3 has 15 residues. The germline V gene has CDR1 SGHTA and CDR2 FQGNSA. The CDR3 nucleotides read TGTGCCAGCAGCCTCGCCGGGACTGGGGCCAACGTCCTGACTTTC. Amino acids: CASSLAGTGANVLTF.

The V and J genes are TRBV4-2 and TRBJ2-6; 7 bases fit TRBD1. V dropped 4 bases and J dropped 0; count of bases not matched to a gene: 12. Germline V gene sequence: CDR1 LGHNA, CDR2 YNFKEQ. The CDR3 is 19 amino acids. Written as DNA, the CDR3 is TGTGCCAGCAGCCTAGAGCCGGGACAGAAATTCTCTGGGGCCAACGTCCTGACTTTC. This encodes CASSLEPGQKFSGANVLTF.

The CDR3 sequence is CAWSLAEGQPQHF. CDR3 bases: TGTGCCTGGAGTCTGGCAGAGGGTCAGCCCCAGCATTTT. This sequence joins TRBV30 and TRBJ1-5; D uncertain. The V end was cut by 2 bases, the J end by 6 bases, with 11 bases between. Germline assignment: CDR1 GTSNPN and CDR2 SVGIG (reference sequence). CDR3 size: 13 residues. The complete variable domain, with remaining parts taken from reference TRBV30 and TRBJ1-5, reads SQTIHQWPATLVQPVGSPLSLECTVEGTSNPNLYWYRQAAGRGLQLLFYSVGIGQISSEVPQNLSASRPQDRQFILSSKKLLLSDSGFYLCAWSLAEGQPQHFGDGTRLSIL.